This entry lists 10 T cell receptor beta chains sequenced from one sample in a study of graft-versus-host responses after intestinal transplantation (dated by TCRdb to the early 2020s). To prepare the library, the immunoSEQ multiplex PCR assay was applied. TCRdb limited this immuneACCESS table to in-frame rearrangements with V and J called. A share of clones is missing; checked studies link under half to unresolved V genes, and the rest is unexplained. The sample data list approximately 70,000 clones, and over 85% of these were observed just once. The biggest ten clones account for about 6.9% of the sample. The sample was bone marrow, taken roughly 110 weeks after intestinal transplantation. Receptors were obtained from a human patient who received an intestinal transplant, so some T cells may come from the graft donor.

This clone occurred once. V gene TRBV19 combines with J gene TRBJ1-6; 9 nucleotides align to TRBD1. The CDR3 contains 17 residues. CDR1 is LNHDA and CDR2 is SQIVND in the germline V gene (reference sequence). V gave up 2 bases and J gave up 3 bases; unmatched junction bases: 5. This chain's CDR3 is CASSISTGGFYNSPLHF. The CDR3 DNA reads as TGTGCCAGTAGTATATCAACAGGGGGCTTCTATAATTCACCCCTCCACTTT.

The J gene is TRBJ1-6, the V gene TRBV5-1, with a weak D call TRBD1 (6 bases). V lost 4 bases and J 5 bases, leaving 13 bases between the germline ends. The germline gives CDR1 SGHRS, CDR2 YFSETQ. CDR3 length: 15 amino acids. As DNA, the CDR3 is TGCGCCAGCAGCCCTTGGACAGCTAATAATTCACCCCTCCACTTT. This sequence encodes CASSPWTANNSPLHF.

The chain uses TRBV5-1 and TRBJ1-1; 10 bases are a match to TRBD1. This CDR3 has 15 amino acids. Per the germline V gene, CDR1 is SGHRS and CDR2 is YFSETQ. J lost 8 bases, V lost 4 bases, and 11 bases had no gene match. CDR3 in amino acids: CASSLTGTGVVEAFF. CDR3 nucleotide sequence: TGCGCCAGCAGCCTGACCGGGACAGGGGTTGTAGAAGCTTTCTTT.

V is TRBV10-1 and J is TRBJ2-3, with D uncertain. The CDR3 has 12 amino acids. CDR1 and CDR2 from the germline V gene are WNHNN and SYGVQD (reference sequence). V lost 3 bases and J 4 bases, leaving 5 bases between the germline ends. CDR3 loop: CASSDISDTQYF. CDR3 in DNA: TGCGCCAGCAGTGACATTTCAGATACGCAGTATTTT.

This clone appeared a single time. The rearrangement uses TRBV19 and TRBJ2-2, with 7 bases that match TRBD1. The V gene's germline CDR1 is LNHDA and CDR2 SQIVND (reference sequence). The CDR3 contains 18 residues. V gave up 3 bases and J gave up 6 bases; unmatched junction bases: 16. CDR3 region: CASSIRNRGLGFPGELFF. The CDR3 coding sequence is TGTGCCAGTAGTATCCGCAACAGGGGCCTAGGGTTCCCCGGGGAGCTGTTTTTT.

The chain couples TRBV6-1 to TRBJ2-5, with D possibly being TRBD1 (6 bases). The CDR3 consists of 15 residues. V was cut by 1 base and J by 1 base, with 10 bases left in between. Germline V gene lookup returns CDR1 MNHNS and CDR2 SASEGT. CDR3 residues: CASSEGDNSQETQYF. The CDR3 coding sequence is TGTGCCAGCAGTGAAGGGGACAACAGCCAAGAGACCCAGTACTTC.

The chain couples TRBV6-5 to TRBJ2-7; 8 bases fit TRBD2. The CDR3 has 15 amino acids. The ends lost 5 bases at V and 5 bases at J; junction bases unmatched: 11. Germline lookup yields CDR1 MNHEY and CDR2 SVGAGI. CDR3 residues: CASSRTSGLADEQYF. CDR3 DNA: TGTGCCAGCAGTCGAACCTCAGGACTAGCAGACGAGCAGTACTTC.

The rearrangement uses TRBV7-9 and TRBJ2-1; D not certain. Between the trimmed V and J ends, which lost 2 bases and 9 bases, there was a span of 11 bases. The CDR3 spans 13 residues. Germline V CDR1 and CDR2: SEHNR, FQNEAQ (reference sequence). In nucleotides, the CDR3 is TGTGCCAGCAGCTTAAGACTCCCGGGTGAGCAGTTCTTC. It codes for CASSLRLPGEQFF.

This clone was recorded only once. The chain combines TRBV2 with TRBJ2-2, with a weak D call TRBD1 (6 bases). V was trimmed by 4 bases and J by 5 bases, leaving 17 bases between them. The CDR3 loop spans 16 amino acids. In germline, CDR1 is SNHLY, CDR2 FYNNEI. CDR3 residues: CASSGSGDKETGELFF. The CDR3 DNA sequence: TGTGCCAGCAGTGGGTCAGGGGACAAAGAGACCGGGGAGCTGTTTTTT.

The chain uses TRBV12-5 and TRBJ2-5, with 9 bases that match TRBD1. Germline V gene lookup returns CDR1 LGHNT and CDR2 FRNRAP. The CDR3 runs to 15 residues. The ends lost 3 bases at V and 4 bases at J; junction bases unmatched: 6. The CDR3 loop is CASGFQTGGLETQYF. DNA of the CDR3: TGTGCTAGTGGTTTTCAGACAGGGGGATTAGAGACCCAGTACTTC.